This T cell receptor (beta chain) came from a study of shared clonotypes between healthy human individuals. Study-wide findings and caveats: An expected dependence of interdonor clonotype sharing on sequencing depth was noted.

As for this clone: Its specificity is not known.

Only Caucasian adults living in Nashville, Tennessee served as donors. Clones were read by immunoSEQ multiplex PCR, and TCRdb kept only the in-frame ones, dropping some. The sample includes 1,400,000 or so clones, less than 99% of them seen just once. The V end lost 4 bases, the J end lost 2 bases, and 12 bases lay between the germline ends. Germline V gene data show CDR1 as SGHNT and CDR2 as YENEEA. This CDR3 has 15 residues. This receptor was obtained from a man under 40 in good health. Sequencing was performed on naive CD4+ T cells sorted from blood. Subset specified: CD45RA+ positively selected. The J gene is TRBJ1-5, the V gene TRBV11-3, with D perhaps TRBD1 (6 bases). The CDR3 DNA follows: TGTGCCAGCAGCTCCAACAGGGTTGGCAATCAGCCCCAGCATTTT. Translating gives CASSSNRVGNQPQHF.